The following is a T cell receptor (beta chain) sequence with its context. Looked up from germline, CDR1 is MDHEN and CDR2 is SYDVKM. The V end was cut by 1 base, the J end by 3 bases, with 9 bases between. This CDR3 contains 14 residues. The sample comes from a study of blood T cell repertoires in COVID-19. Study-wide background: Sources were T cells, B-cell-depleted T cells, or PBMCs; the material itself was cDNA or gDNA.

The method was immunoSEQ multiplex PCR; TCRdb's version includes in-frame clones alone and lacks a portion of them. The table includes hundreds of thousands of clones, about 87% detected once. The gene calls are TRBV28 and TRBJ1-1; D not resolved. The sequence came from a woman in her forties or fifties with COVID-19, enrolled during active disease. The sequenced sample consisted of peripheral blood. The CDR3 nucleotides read TGTGCCAGCAGTTTATCCCAGGAGGACACTGAAGCTTTCTTT. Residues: CASSLSQEDTEAFF.